Below, 17 T cell receptor beta chains from the same sample are listed, as sequenced in a study of T cell responses to AZD1222 COVID-19 vaccine. The method was immunoSEQ multiplex PCR; TCRdb's version includes in-frame clones alone and lacks a portion of them. This table has 55,000 to 65,000 clones, approximately 85% appearing once. Specimen: peripheral blood, collected on day 0 of AZD1222 vaccination. The receptors derive from an adult in good health.

Only one count was recorded for this clone. V gene TRBV6-6 combines with J gene TRBJ1-5, with D unresolved. Trimming took 7 bases from V and 7 from J, leaving 17 bases between them. The CDR3 length is 14 residues. Germline values: CDR1 MNHNY, CDR2 SVGAGI (reference sequence). In DNA form, the CDR3 reads TGTGCCAGCACCTCGTCTGTGCGGGAGCAGCCCCAGCATTTT. Protein product: CASTSSVREQPQHF.

This chain joins TRBV5-1 and TRBJ2-7, with TRBD1 as a possible D gene (5 bases). The CDR3 loop spans 11 amino acids. Germline loops: CDR1 SGHRS, CDR2 YFSETQ. V dropped 5 bases and J dropped 11 bases, with 14 bases sitting between them. CDR3 loop: CASRTNGAEYF. The CDR3 DNA is TGCGCCAGCAGGACCAATGGGGCAGAGTACTTC.

The rearrangement joins TRBV27 to TRBJ2-1; tentatively, D is TRBD1 (6 bases). The V gene lost 8 bases and the J gene lost 12 bases, with 17 bases spanning the gap. The CDR3 consists of 12 residues. Germline V CDR1 and CDR2: MNHEY, SMNVEV (reference sequence). CDR3 in DNA: TGTGCCAGCTTTGCCTGGGGGCAGGGGCAGTTCTTC. The encoded protein is CASFAWGQGQFF.

The chain combines TRBV6-5 with TRBJ1-1; 10 bases align to TRBD1. The germline V gene encodes CDR1 MNHEY and CDR2 SVGAGI. There are 14 residues in the CDR3. Losses at the gene ends were 8 bases for V and 4 bases for J; bases not matched to a gene: 7. The CDR3 sequence: CASLRDRGGTEAFF. For the CDR3, the DNA is TGTGCCAGCTTGCGGGACAGGGGTGGCACTGAAGCTTTCTTT.

The chain is built from TRBV27 and TRBJ1-5, with D perhaps matching TRBD1 (6 bases). This CDR3 has 14 residues. Looked up from germline, CDR1 is MNHEY and CDR2 is SMNVEV (reference sequence). Trimming pared 4 bases from V and 4 bases from J, leaving 11 bases between. CDR3: CASSSGVGNQPQHF. The CDR3 DNA reads TGTGCCAGCAGTTCAGGGGTTGGGAATCAGCCCCAGCATTTT.

This rearrangement joins TRBV25-1 to TRBJ1-1; D remains ambiguous. Germline CDR1 is MGHDK and CDR2 is SYGVNS. Trimming removed 1 base at V and 4 bases at J, with 13 bases between. The CDR3 contains 15 residues. CDR3 DNA sequence: TGTGCCAGCAGTGAATCCCAGGCCGTGGCCACTGAAGCTTTCTTT. Its translation is CASSESQAVATEAFF.

The chain has TRBV3-1 (or the pseudogene TRBV3-2) and TRBJ2-2; the match to TRBD2 covers 7 bases. The CDR3 is made up of 16 amino acids. Germline V lookup: CDR1 LGHDT, CDR2 YNNKEL (reference sequence). V lost 2 bases to trimming and J lost 1 base; unmatched junction nucleotides: 4. CDR3 in amino acids: CASSQWGGVNTGELFF. The DNA of the CDR3 is TGTGCCAGCAGCCAATGGGGAGGGGTGAACACCGGGGAGCTGTTTTTT.

The chain is built from TRBV6-5 and TRBJ1-3; no clear D. The V gene lost 0 bases and the J gene lost 0 bases, with 6 bases spanning the gap. The germline gives CDR1 MNHEY, CDR2 SVGAGI. CDR3 size: 15 residues. Written as DNA, the CDR3 is TGTGCCAGCAGTTACTCGGGTAGCTCTGGAAACACCATATATTTT. The encoded protein is CASSYSGSSGNTIYF.

The gene calls are TRBV7-9 and TRBJ2-1; D might be TRBD1 (5 bases). This CDR3 spans 14 amino acids. In germline, CDR1 is SEHNR, CDR2 FQNEAQ (reference sequence). Trimming took off 5 bases at V and 5 bases at J, with 13 bases between the two ends. Here the CDR3 reads CASSPTPRDNEQFF. The CDR3 bases are TGTGCCAGCAGCCCTACCCCCAGGGACAATGAGCAGTTCTTC.

This chain connects TRBV7-9 to TRBJ2-3, with 7 bases lining up with TRBD1. The V segment lost 3 bases and the J segment 0 bases; nucleotides outside the gene matches: 3. Germline CDR1 SEHNR, CDR2 FQNEAQ (reference sequence). The CDR3 length is 15 residues. CDR3 coding DNA: TGTGCCAGCAGCTTCCAGGGGGTTAGCACAGATACGCAGTATTTT. Translating it yields CASSFQGVSTDTQYF.

The chain couples TRBV5-6 to TRBJ2-5; D is unclear. Germline-derived CDR1 and CDR2 are SGHDT and YYEEEE. The CDR3 is 12 residues long. V lost 4 bases and J 5 bases, leaving 9 bases between the germline ends. CDR3 loop: CASSQYWETQYF. As DNA, the CDR3 is TGTGCCAGCAGCCAGTATTGGGAGACCCAGTACTTC.

The rearrangement links TRBV7-6 to TRBJ1-5, with a weak D call TRBD1 (5 bases). Germline CDR1 and CDR2: SGHVS and FNYEAQ. Trimming removed 1 base from V and 0 bases from J, with 10 bases in between. This CDR3 is built from 16 residues. For the CDR3, the DNA is TGTGCCAGCAGCTTAGGGGGCCAGTATAGCAATCAGCCCCAGCATTTT. This encodes CASSLGGQYSNQPQHF.

This clone was counted only a few times. This chain connects TRBV7-9 to TRBJ2-7, with TRBD1 matching over 7 bases. The CDR3 has 14 residues. Trimming cost V 2 bases and J 4 bases; bases outside gene matches: 5. Germline V lookup: CDR1 SEHNR, CDR2 FQNEAQ (reference sequence). CDR3: CASSLPGQIYEQYF. The CDR3 DNA reads TGTGCCAGCAGCTTACCGGGACAGATTTACGAGCAGTACTTC.

The genes are TRBV10-3 and TRBJ1-4; 8 nucleotides match TRBD1. V gave up 5 bases and J gave up 4 bases; unmatched junction bases: 3. CDR1 and CDR2 from the germline V gene are ENHRY and SYGVKD. The CDR3 has 14 residues. In DNA, the CDR3 is TGTGCCATCAGTCCGGGACAGGATAATGAAAAACTGTTTTTT. The encoded protein is CAISPGQDNEKLFF.

The chain recombines TRBV28 with TRBJ1-3; D may be TRBD1 (5 bases). The ends were cut back, 4 bases at V and 0 bases at J, with 13 bases in the middle. Germline V gene data show CDR1 as MDHEN and CDR2 as SYDVKM. The CDR3 consists of 16 residues. In DNA form, the CDR3 reads TGTGCCAGCAGTTCTCCAGGGAGAAGCTCTGGAAACACCATATATTTT. It encodes CASSSPGRSSGNTIYF. Together with reference TRBV28 and TRBJ1-3, the CDR3 gives the full variable domain: DVKVTQSSRYLVKRTGEKVFLECVQDMDHENMFWYRQDPGLGLRLIYFSYDVKMKEKGDIPEGYSVSREKKERFSLILESASTNQTSMYLCASSSPGRSSGNTIYFGEGSWLTVV.

The CDR3 here is CASSLDGSILPQHF. The DNA for the CDR3 is TGTGCCAGCAGCTTAGATGGGTCGATTTTGCCCCAGCATTTT. The V gene is TRBV11-3, the J gene TRBJ1-5; D call uncertain. V dropped 0 bases and J dropped 9 bases, with 12 bases sitting between them. This CDR3 has 14 residues. Germline assignment: CDR1 SGHNT and CDR2 YENEEA.

This clone was observed a few times. The chain couples TRBV30 to TRBJ2-5; D might be TRBD2 (7 bases). From germline, CDR1 is GTSNPN and CDR2 SVGIG (reference sequence). The CDR3 extends over 14 amino acids. V gave up 2 bases and J gave up 3 bases, with 13 bases separating them. CDR3 residues: CAWSMSGDKETQYF. CDR3 DNA sequence: TGTGCCTGGAGTATGAGCGGGGACAAAGAGACCCAGTACTTC.